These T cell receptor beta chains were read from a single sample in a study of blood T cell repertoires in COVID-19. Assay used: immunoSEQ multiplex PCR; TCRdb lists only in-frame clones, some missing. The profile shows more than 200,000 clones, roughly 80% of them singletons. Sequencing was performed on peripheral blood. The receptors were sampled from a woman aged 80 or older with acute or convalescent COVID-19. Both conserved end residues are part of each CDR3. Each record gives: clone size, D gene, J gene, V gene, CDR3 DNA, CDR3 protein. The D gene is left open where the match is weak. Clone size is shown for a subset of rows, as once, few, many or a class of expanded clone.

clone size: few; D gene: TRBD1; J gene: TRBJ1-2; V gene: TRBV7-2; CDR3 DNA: TGTGCCAGCAGCTTAGAAGGCAGGGGGAATAGCAATGGCTACACCTTC; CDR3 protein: CASSLEGRGNSNGYTF
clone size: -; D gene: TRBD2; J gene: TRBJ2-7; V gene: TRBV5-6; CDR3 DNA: TGTGCCAGCCTCCCCTGGGGGGGGAAGCAGTACTTC; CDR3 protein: CASLPWGGKQYF
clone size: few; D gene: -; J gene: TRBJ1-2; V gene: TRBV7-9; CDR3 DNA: TGTGCCAGCAGCAGTACGGGACTTGGCTACACCTTC; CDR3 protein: CASSSTGLGYTF
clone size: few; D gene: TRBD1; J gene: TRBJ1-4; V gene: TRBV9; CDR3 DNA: TGTGCCAGCAGCCCGGGGACAGGCAATGAAAAACTGTTTTTT; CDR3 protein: CASSPGTGNEKLFF
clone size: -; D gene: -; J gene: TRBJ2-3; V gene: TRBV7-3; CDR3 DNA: TGTGCCAGCAGCCTAGGACACAGCACAGATACGCAGTATTTT; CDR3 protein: CASSLGHSTDTQYF
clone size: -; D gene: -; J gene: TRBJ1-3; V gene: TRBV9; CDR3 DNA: TGTGCCAGCAGCCCTGACAGACTCTCTGGAAACACCATATATTTT; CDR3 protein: CASSPDRLSGNTIYF
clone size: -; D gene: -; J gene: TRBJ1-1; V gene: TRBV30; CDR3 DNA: TGTGCCTGGAGTGTAGGTGAACGTAGCGCTGAAGCTTTCTTT; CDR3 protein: CAWSVGERSAEAFF
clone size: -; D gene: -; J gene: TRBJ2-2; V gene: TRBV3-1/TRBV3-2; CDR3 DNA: TGTGCCAGCAGCCAAGAAGGTGGTGTTGGGCAGACCGGGGAGCTGTTTTTT; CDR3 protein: CASSQEGGVGQTGELFF
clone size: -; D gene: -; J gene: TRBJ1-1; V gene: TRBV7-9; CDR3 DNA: TGTGCCAGCAGCTTATGGTCCGCAGGGCTGAACACTGAAGCTTTCTTT; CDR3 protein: CASSLWSAGLNTEAFF
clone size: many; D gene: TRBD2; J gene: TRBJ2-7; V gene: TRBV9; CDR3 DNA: TGTGCCAGCAGCGCGTGGACTAGCTTCTACGAGCAGTACTTC; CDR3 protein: CASSAWTSFYEQYF
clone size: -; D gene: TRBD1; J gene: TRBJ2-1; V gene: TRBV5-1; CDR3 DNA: TGCGCCAGCAGCTTGGCGCAGGGGGCCTACAATGAGCAGTTCTTC; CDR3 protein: CASSLAQGAYNEQFF
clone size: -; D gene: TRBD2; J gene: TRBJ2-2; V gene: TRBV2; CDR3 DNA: TGTGCCAGCAGTGAAAACAGCGGGATGGCTATCGGCGGGGAGCTGTTTTTT; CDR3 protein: CASSENSGMAIGGELFF
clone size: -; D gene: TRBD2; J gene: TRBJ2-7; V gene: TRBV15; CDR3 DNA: TGTGCCACCAGCAGAGATCCAGCAGCCAGCGGGAACGAGCAGTACTTC; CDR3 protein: CATSRDPAASGNEQYF
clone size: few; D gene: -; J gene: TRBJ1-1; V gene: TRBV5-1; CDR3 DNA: TGCGCCAGCAGCTTCGACGCAACGGGCACTGAAGCTTTCTTT; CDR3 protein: CASSFDATGTEAFF
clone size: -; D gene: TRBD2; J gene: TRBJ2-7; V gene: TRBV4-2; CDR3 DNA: TGTGCCAGCAGCCAAGATAGACTAGCGGGAGGGAGGTACGAGCAGTACTTC; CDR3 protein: CASSQDRLAGGRYEQYF
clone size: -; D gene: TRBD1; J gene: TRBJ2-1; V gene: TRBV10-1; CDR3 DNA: TGCGCCAGCAGTGAACAGGGGACCCCCTACAATGAGCAGTTCTTC; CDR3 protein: CASSEQGTPYNEQFF
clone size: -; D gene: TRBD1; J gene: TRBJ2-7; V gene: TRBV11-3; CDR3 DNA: TGTGCCAGCAGCTTAGTCTCGTCGGACAGGGGCAACGAGCAGTACTTC; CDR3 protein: CASSLVSSDRGNEQYF
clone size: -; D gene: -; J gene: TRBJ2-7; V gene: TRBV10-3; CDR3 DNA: TGTGCCATCAGTGAGCACGAAGACACCTACGAGCAGTACTTC; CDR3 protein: CAISEHEDTYEQYF
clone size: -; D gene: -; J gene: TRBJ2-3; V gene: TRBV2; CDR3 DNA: TGTGCCAGCATCCAACTAGACCCTCGCACAGATACGCAGTATTTT; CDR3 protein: CASIQLDPRTDTQYF
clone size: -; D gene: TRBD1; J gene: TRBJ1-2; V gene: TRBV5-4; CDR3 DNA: TGTGCCAGCAGCCCCGGGACAGGGGTAATGTCTGGCTACACCTTC; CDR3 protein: CASSPGTGVMSGYTF
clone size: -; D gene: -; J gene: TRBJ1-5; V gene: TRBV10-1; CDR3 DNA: TGCGCCAGCAGTGAGACACAAAATCAGCCCCAGCATTTT; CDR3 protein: CASSETQNQPQHF
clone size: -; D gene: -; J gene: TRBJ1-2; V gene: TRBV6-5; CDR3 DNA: TGTGCCAGCAGTCCGGCCAGGGGTGGCTACACCTTC; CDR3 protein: CASSPARGGYTF
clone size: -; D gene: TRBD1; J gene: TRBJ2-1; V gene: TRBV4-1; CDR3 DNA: TGCGCCAGCAGCCAGCCGGGACAGGGAAAATTGAGCTCCTACAATGAGCAGTTCTTC; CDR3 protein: CASSQPGQGKLSSYNEQFF
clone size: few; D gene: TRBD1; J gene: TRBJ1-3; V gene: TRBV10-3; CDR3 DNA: TGTGCCATCGGCCCGGACAGGGGAAACACCATATATTTT; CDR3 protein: CAIGPDRGNTIYF
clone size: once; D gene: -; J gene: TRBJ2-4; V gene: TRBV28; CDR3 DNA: TGTGCCAGCAGTCCCCGCCGGCCAGGCACAAACATTCAGTACTTC; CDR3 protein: CASSPRRPGTNIQYF